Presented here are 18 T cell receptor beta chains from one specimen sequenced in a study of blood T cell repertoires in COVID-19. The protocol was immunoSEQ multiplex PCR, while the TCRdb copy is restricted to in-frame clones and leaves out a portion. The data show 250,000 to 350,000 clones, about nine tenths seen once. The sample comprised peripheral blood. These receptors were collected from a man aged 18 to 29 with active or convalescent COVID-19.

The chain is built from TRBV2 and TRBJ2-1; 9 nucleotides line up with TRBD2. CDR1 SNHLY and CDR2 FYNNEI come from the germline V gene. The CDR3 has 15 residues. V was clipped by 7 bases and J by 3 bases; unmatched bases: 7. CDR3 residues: CASTPAGGSYNEQFF. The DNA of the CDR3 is TGTGCCAGCACTCCCGCGGGAGGGAGCTACAATGAGCAGTTCTTC.

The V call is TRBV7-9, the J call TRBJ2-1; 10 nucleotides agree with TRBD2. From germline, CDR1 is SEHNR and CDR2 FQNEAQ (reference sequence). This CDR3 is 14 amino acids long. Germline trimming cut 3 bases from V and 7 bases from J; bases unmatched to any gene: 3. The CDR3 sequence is CASSLLAGVNEQFF. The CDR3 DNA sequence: TGTGCCAGCAGCTTGCTAGCGGGAGTGAATGAGCAGTTCTTC.

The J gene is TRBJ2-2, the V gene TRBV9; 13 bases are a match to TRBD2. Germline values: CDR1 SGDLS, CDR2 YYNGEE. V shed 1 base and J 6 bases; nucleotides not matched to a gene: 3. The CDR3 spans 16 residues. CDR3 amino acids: CASSVNGLAGAGELFF. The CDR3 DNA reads TGTGCCAGCAGCGTAAACGGACTAGCGGGAGCCGGGGAGCTGTTTTTT.

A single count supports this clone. The CDR3 nucleotides read TGTGCCAGCAGTGACGATGTAGACAGGGTGAATTCACCCCTCCACTTT. Protein product: CASSDDVDRVNSPLHF. V is TRBV6-1 and J is TRBJ1-6; 7 nucleotides align to TRBD1. In germline, CDR1 is MNHNS, CDR2 SASEGT. The trim removed 3 bases at V and 7 bases at J, leaving 9 bases unmatched. The CDR3 runs to 16 residues.

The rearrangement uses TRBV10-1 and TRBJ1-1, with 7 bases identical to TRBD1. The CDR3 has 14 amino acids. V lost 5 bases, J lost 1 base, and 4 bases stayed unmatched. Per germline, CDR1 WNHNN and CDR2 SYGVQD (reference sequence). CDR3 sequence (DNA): TGCGCCAGCAGTAGGGACAGCGCGAACACTGAAGCTTTCTTT. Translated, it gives CASSRDSANTEAFF.

CDR3 sequence (DNA): TGCGCCAGCAGCGCCGGACTAGCGGTGGGCTACGAGCAGTACTTC. As protein: CASSAGLAVGYEQYF. The chain carries TRBV5-1 and TRBJ2-7, with 10 bases identical to TRBD2. V lost 4 bases, J lost 3 bases, and 7 bases stayed unmatched. The CDR3 totals 15 residues. The germline V gene encodes CDR1 SGHRS and CDR2 YFSETQ.

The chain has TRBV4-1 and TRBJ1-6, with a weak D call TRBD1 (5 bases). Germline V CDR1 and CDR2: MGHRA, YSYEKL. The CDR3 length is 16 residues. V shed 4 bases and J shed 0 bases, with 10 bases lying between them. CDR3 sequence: CASSLDKNSYNSPLHF. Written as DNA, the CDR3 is TGCGCCAGCAGCCTGGACAAAAACTCCTATAATTCACCCCTCCACTTT.

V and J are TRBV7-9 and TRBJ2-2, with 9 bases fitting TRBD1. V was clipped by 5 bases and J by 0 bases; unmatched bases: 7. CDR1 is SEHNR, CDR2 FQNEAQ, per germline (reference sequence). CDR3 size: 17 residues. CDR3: CASSVITGGANTGELFF. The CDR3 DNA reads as TGTGCCAGCAGCGTAATAACAGGGGGCGCGAACACCGGGGAGCTGTTTTTT. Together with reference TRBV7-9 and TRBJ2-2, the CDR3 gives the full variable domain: DTGVSQNPRHKITKRGQNVTFRCDPISEHNRLYWYRQTLGQGPEFLTYFQNEAQLEKSRLLSDRFSAERPKGSFSTLEIQRTEQGDSAMYLCASSVITGGANTGELFFGEGSRLTVL.

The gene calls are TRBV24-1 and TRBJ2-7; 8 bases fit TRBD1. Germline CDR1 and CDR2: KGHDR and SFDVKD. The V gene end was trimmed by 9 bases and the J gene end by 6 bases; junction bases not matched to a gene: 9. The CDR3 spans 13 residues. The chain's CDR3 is CATEGQGVTEQYF. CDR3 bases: TGTGCCACCGAAGGACAGGGTGTTACCGAGCAGTACTTC.

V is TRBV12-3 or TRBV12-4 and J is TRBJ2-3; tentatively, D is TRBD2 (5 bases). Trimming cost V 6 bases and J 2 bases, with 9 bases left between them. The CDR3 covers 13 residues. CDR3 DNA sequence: TGTGCCAGCAGACGAGGGATCACAGATACGCAGTATTTT. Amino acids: CASRRGITDTQYF.

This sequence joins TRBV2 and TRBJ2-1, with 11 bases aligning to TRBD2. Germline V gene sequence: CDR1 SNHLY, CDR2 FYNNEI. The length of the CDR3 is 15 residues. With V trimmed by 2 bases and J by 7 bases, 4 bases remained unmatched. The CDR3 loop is CASSERLAGYNEQFF. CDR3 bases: TGTGCCAGCAGTGAACGACTAGCGGGATATAATGAGCAGTTCTTC.

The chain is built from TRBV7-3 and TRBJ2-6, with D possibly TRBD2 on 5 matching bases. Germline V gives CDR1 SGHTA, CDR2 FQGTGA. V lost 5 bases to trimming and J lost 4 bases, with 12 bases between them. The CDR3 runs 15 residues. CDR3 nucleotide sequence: TGTGCCAGCAGCCCTAGCCCCTCGGGGGCCAACGTCCTGACTTTC. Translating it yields CASSPSPSGANVLTF.

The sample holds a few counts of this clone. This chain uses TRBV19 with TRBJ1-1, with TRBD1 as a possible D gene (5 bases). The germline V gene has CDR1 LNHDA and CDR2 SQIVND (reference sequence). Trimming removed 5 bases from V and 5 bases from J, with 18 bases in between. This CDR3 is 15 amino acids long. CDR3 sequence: CASSPLTALGTEAFF. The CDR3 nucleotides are TGTGCCAGTAGTCCCTTGACAGCCTTGGGGACTGAAGCTTTCTTT.

In DNA, the CDR3 is TGTGCCAGCAGCCCCGGGACTAGCAGCACAGATACGCAGTATTTT. This translates into CASSPGTSSTDTQYF. The chain carries TRBV11-2 and TRBJ2-3; 9 positions agree with TRBD2. V lost 5 bases to trimming and J lost 0 bases; unmatched junction nucleotides: 3. CDR3 length: 15 amino acids. Germline V gene data show CDR1 as SGHAT and CDR2 as FQNNGV. The full variable domain, rest sourced from reference TRBV11-2 and TRBJ2-3, is EAGVAQSPRYKIIEKRQSVAFWCNPISGHATLYWYQQILGQGPKLLIQFQNNGVVDDSQLPKDRFSAERLKGVDSTLKIQPAKLEDSAVYLCASSPGTSSTDTQYFGPGTRLTVL.

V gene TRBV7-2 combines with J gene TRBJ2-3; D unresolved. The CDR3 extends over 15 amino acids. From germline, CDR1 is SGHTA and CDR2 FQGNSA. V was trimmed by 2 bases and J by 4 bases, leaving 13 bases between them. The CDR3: CASSLLVYGADTQYF. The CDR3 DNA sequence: TGTGCCAGCAGCTTATTGGTATACGGAGCAGATACGCAGTATTTT.

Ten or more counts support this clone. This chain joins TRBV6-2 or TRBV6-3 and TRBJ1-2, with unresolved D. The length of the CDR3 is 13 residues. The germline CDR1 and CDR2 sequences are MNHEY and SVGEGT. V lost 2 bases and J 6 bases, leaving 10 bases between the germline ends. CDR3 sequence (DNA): TGTGCCAGCAGTTACGGCCGGGATAATGGCTACACCTTC. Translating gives CASSYGRDNGYTF.

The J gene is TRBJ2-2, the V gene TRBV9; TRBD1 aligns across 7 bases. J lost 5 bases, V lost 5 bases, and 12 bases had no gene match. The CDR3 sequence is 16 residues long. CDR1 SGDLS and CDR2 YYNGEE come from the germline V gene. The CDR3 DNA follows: TGTGCCAGCAGGGCCGACCGACAGGGATTGACCGGGGAGCTGTTTTTT. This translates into CASRADRQGLTGELFF.

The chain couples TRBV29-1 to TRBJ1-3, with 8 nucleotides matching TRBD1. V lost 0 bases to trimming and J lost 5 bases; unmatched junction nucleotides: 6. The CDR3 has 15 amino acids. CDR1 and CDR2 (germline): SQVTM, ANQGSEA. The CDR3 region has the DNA TGCAGCGTTGAAGAATGGACAGGGCCAAGAAACACCATATATTTT. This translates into CSVEEWTGPRNTIYF.